What follows are 28 T cell receptor beta chains derived from one specimen sequenced in a study of CD8 T cells in Susac syndrome. When the RNA was reverse transcribed, random hexamers were used with an input of roughly 0.45 to 1 ug. One entry per CDR3 protein results from TCRdb running MiXCR on the immunoSEQ multiplex PCR reads. The table lists 210,000 or so distinct CDR3 sequences, approximately 90% of them singletons. The specimen sequenced was CD8+ T cells from PBMCs. Source of these receptors: a human donor with multiple sclerosis.

The DNA for the CDR3 is TGTGCCAGCAGTTTGAATATGACCCAGTACTTC. Translating gives CASSLNMTQYF. The chain combines TRBV12-3 or TRBV12-4 with TRBJ2-5; D unresolved. The V end lost 3 bases, the J end lost 7 bases, and 6 bases lay between the germline ends. The length of the CDR3 is 11 residues.

This chain connects TRBV19 to TRBJ2-7; 7 bases agree with TRBD1. This CDR3 contains 13 residues. Germline CDR1 is LNHDA and CDR2 is SQIVND (reference sequence). V shed 4 bases, J shed 3 bases, and the junction held 3 bases outside the gene matches. CDR3 sequence reads: CASSTRDSYEQYF. The CDR3 nucleotides read TGTGCCAGTAGTACGAGGGACAGCTACGAGCAGTACTTC.

CDR3 sequence (DNA): TGTGCCAGCAGTCCGTCGCGGAACGAGCAGTACTTC. Translation: CASSPSRNEQYF. This chain connects TRBV6-6 to TRBJ2-7; D not certain. CDR3 length: 12 amino acids. V lost 5 bases to trimming and J lost 5 bases, with 10 bases between them. Germline CDR1 is MNHNY and CDR2 is SVGAGI (reference sequence).

The V and J genes are TRBV11-2 and TRBJ2-3; D is unresolved. V was cut by 3 bases and J by 0 bases, with 7 bases left in between. CDR1 SGHAT and CDR2 FQNNGV come from the germline V gene. There are 14 residues in the CDR3. The CDR3 DNA is TGTGCCAGCAGCTTCGATTCTAGCACAGATACGCAGTATTTT. As protein: CASSFDSSTDTQYF.

The chain combines TRBV5-1 with TRBJ2-1, with D tentatively TRBD1 (7 bases). V was trimmed by 2 bases and J by 6 bases, leaving 15 bases between them. Looked up from germline, CDR1 is SGHRS and CDR2 is YFSETQ. The CDR3 runs 15 residues. The CDR3 nucleotides are TGCGCCAGCAGCTTCGTGGAGGGGGCGGCCAATGAGCAGTTCTTC. Translation: CASSFVEGAANEQFF. Full variable domain (remainder filled in from reference TRBV5-1 and TRBJ2-1): KAGVTQTPRYLIKTRGQQVTLSCSPISGHRSVSWYQQTPGQGLQFLFEYFSETQRNKGNFPGRFSGRQFSNSRSEMNVSTLELGDSALYLCASSFVEGAANEQFFGPGTRLTVL.

The chain couples TRBV9 to TRBJ1-2; 8 bases match TRBD1. V lost 4 bases, J lost 6 bases, and 5 bases stayed unmatched. The CDR3 contains 13 residues. Germline V gene sequence: CDR1 SGDLS, CDR2 YYNGEE. The CDR3 DNA follows: TGTGCCAGCAGCAGTGCAGGGGGCAATGGCTACACCTTC. It translates to CASSSAGGNGYTF.

A single count supports this clonotype. The chain joins TRBV20-1 to TRBJ1-1; no reliable D call. The CDR3 is made up of 11 amino acids. The germline gives CDR1 DFQATT, CDR2 SNEGSKA (reference sequence). V was clipped by 8 bases and J by 3 bases, with 10 bases between them. This chain's CDR3 is CSHVRDTEAFF. The CDR3 DNA is TGCAGTCACGTGAGGGACACTGAAGCTTTCTTT.

CDR3 coding DNA: TGTGCCAGCACCTCCCATGCTGAAGCTTTCTTT. Its protein is CASTSHAEAFF. The chain uses TRBV6-6 and TRBJ1-1; D gene ambiguous. Germline V lookup: CDR1 MNHNY, CDR2 SVGAGI (reference sequence). This CDR3 has 11 residues. The germline V and J ends were trimmed by 7 bases and 6 bases, with 9 bases remaining between them.

This chain links TRBV14 with TRBJ2-7; no clear D gene. V was shortened by 1 base and J by 5 bases, with 3 bases between the two germline ends. The CDR3 length is 11 residues. Germline V CDR1 and CDR2: SGHDN, FVKESK. The CDR3 region has the DNA TGTGCCAGCAGCCAAGTCCACGAGCAGTACTTC. It is translated as CASSQVHEQYF.

The chain links TRBV20-1 to TRBJ2-2, with D uncertain. V was clipped by 4 bases and J by 5 bases, with 8 bases between them. The CDR3 totals 12 residues. Germline V CDR1 and CDR2: DFQATT, SNEGSKA (reference sequence). The CDR3 spells CSAILQTGELFF. The CDR3 bases are TGCAGTGCTATACTACAAACCGGGGAGCTGTTTTTT.

The rearrangement uses TRBV13 and TRBJ2-1, with a possible D match to TRBD2 (5 bases). With 2 bases removed from V and 8 bases from J, the gap between germline ends came to 16 bases. The germline V gene encodes CDR1 PRHDT and CDR2 FYEKMQ (reference sequence). This CDR3 is built from 15 residues. CDR3 DNA sequence: TGTGCCAGCAGCTTAAACGACATCTCAGCGGATGAGCAGTTCTTC. Protein product: CASSLNDISADEQFF.

The V and J genes are TRBV7-9 and TRBJ2-6; 8 bases agree with TRBD2. CDR1 and CDR2 from the germline V gene are SEHNR and FQNEAQ (reference sequence). Losses at the gene ends were 6 bases for V and 2 bases for J; bases not matched to a gene: 12. CDR3 length: 18 amino acids. CDR3 sequence (DNA): TGTGCCAGCAGACCTCCCGGGACTAGATCTACTGGGGCCAACGTCCTGACTTTC. It is translated as CASRPPGTRSTGANVLTF.

V and J are TRBV4-1 and TRBJ1-1, with 7 positions matching TRBD1. The CDR3 runs to 16 residues. Germline CDR1 and CDR2: MGHRA and YSYEKL. J lost 5 bases, V lost 1 base, and 10 bases had no gene match. CDR3 protein: CASSQARLTGETEAFF. The CDR3 coding sequence is TGCGCCAGCAGCCAAGCTCGTTTAACAGGGGAGACTGAAGCTTTCTTT.

The chain uses TRBV30 and TRBJ1-3; D is unresolved. V lost 4 bases to trimming and J lost 0 bases, with 25 bases between them. Germline V gene lookup returns CDR1 GTSNPN and CDR2 SVGIG (reference sequence). The CDR3 consists of 19 residues. CDR3 sequence (DNA): TGTGCCTGGATCAAATTCCCCCAAAGCCTACTCAACTCTGGAAACACCATATATTTT. Translation: CAWIKFPQSLLNSGNTIYF.

V and J are TRBV6-1 and TRBJ1-1, with 11 positions matching TRBD1. V dropped 6 bases and J dropped 4; count of bases not matched to a gene: 10. CDR1 and CDR2 from the germline V gene are MNHNS and SASEGT. The length of the CDR3 is 16 residues. The chain's CDR3 is CASSALAGTGGTEAFF. The DNA for the CDR3 is TGTGCCAGCAGCGCCCTTGCCGGGACAGGGGGCACTGAAGCTTTCTTT.

In its sample, this clonotype was seen a few times. The chain carries TRBV13 and TRBJ1-2; D is unclear. This CDR3 is built from 16 residues. Per the germline V gene, CDR1 is PRHDT and CDR2 is FYEKMQ (reference sequence). With 0 bases removed from V and 8 bases from J, the gap between germline ends came to 19 bases. CDR3 protein: CASSLGVDGKERGYTF. Here the CDR3 DNA reads TGTGCCAGCAGCTTAGGAGTGGACGGAAAGGAGCGGGGCTACACCTTC. The full variable domain, its missing parts supplied by reference TRBV13 and TRBJ1-2, is AAGVIQSPRHLIKEKRETATLKCYPIPRHDTVYWYQQGPGQDPQFLISFYEKMQSDKGSIPDRFSAQQFSDYHSELNMSSLELGDSALYFCASSLGVDGKERGYTFGSGTRLTVV.

The chain uses TRBV19 and TRBJ1-2; the D gene is possibly TRBD1 (5 bases). V lost 5 bases and J lost 0, with 13 bases in between. Germline V gives CDR1 LNHDA, CDR2 SQIVND (reference sequence). The CDR3 sequence is 15 residues long. CDR3 coding DNA: TGTGCCAGTAGTGAAGACAGCTACCCTAACTATGGCTACACCTTC. Residues: CASSEDSYPNYGYTF.

This clonotype was seen once. The chain links TRBV27 to TRBJ1-3; a weak D match, TRBD1 (5 bases). V shed 5 bases and J shed 0 bases, with 11 bases lying between them. CDR3 length equals 15 residues. Germline V gene sequence: CDR1 MNHEY, CDR2 SMNVEV (reference sequence). The CDR3 DNA reads as TGTGCCAGCAGTCCTGGGACGGTCTCTGGAAACACCATATATTTT. The encoded protein is CASSPGTVSGNTIYF.

CDR3 region: CAVGGEDDYGYTF. In DNA, the CDR3 is TGTGCCGTAGGGGGGGAGGACGACTATGGCTACACCTTC. V and J are TRBV24-1 and TRBJ1-2, with a possible D match to TRBD1 (6 bases). Looked up from germline, CDR1 is KGHDR and CDR2 is SFDVKD. The V end was cut by 12 bases, the J end by 3 bases, with 16 bases between. The CDR3 covers 13 residues.

The chain recombines TRBV7-9 with TRBJ2-1; 11 nucleotides agree with TRBD2. The length of the CDR3 is 16 residues. J lost 5 bases, V lost 5 bases, and 8 bases had no gene match. Germline CDR1 reads SEHNR; CDR2 reads FQNEAQ (reference sequence). The CDR3 reads CASSPTSGGSHNEQFF. The CDR3 DNA reads as TGTGCCAGCAGCCCAACTAGCGGGGGTTCCCACAATGAGCAGTTCTTC.

This clonotype was detected only once. The CDR3 is CASSVSQGGSVYEQYF. The CDR3 DNA follows: TGTGCCAGCAGCGTATCCCAGGGCGGGAGCGTCTACGAGCAGTACTTC. The genes are TRBV9 and TRBJ2-7; TRBD2 matches 7 bases. The ends lost 1 base at V and 3 bases at J; junction bases unmatched: 10. The CDR3 spans 16 residues. CDR1 and CDR2 from the germline V gene are SGDLS and YYNGEE.

This sequence joins TRBV4-3 and TRBJ2-7; no reliable D call. This CDR3 contains 16 residues. Germline V CDR1 and CDR2: LGHNA, YSLEER. V was pared by 0 bases and J by 6 bases, with 18 bases between. DNA for the CDR3: TGCGCCAGCAGCCAAGATCGATGGGGTGCATGGGGCGAGCAGTACTTC. This gives the protein CASSQDRWGAWGEQYF.

The chain recombines TRBV24-1 with TRBJ1-2, with TRBD1 matching over 7 bases. Germline V lookup: CDR1 KGHDR, CDR2 SFDVKD. The CDR3 totals 15 residues. J gave up 6 bases and V 4 bases, and 10 bases lay outside the gene matches. CDR3: CATSDRSRGRDGYTF. The CDR3 nucleotides are TGTGCCACCAGTGACCGGAGCAGGGGGAGGGATGGCTACACCTTC.

This clonotype was found a few times. V and J are TRBV30 and TRBJ2-5, with D possibly matching TRBD1 (5 bases). Looked up from germline, CDR1 is GTSNPN and CDR2 is SVGIG (reference sequence). The CDR3 loop spans 13 amino acids. Deletions cut 0 bases from V and 2 bases from J, with 7 bases between. The CDR3 bases are TGTGCCTGGAGTGTTGGACAACAAGAGACCCAGTACTTC. Its translation: CAWSVGQQETQYF.

This chain joins TRBV6-5 and TRBJ2-3, with D maybe TRBD1 (5 bases). Per the germline V gene, CDR1 is MNHEY and CDR2 is SVGAGI. This CDR3 is 13 amino acids long. The ends were cut back, 6 bases at V and 3 bases at J, with 10 bases in the middle. CDR3: CASSPTETDTQYF. CDR3 in DNA: TGTGCCAGCAGCCCGACAGAGACAGATACGCAGTATTTT.

The chain recombines TRBV19 with TRBJ1-1; D remains unclear. V shed 8 bases and J shed 6 bases, with 10 bases lying between them. CDR1 is LNHDA, CDR2 SQIVND, per germline (reference sequence). The CDR3 totals 11 residues. CDR3 sequence: CASVAWPEAFF. CDR3 in DNA: TGTGCCAGTGTGGCCTGGCCTGAAGCTTTCTTT.

The chain couples TRBV5-6 to TRBJ2-7; D perhaps matches TRBD2 (7 bases). CDR1 is SGHDT and CDR2 is YYEEEE in the germline V gene. V was cut by 1 base and J by 3 bases, with 14 bases left in between. CDR3 size: 15 residues. CDR3 sequence reads: CASSLRAGAFYEQYF. For the CDR3, the DNA is TGTGCCAGCAGCTTGAGGGCGGGGGCCTTCTACGAGCAGTACTTC.

This chain uses TRBV29-1 with TRBJ2-3; 7 bases are shared with TRBD1. CDR1 and CDR2 (germline): SQVTM, ANQGSEA. Unmatched junction bases numbered 12, after V lost 2 bases and J lost 4 bases. The CDR3 consists of 16 residues. CDR3 sequence (DNA): TGCAGCGTTGAAATCTGGACAGGTATAGGGGCAGATACGCAGTATTTT. Translation gives CSVEIWTGIGADTQYF.